This T cell receptor beta chain was recorded in a study of regulatory T cells in long-lasting Graves disease. Findings and caveats of the study: Less diverse TCR repertoires were seen in persistent Graves' patients than in newly diagnosed ones.

iRepertoire HTBI primers and Arm-PCR of CDR3 regions built TCR beta libraries. MiXCR, run by TCRdb on the multiplex PCR reads, gives a single entry per CDR3 protein. The sample records 500,000 to 700,000 distinct CDR3 sequences, roughly 15% being singletons. In germline, CDR1 is LNHDA, CDR2 SQIVND (reference sequence). This CDR3 has 17 amino acids. With V trimmed by 3 bases and J by 5 bases, 8 bases remained unmatched. A remark on this clonotype: Its antigen is undetermined.

Time point meaning: newly diagnosed GD, antithyroid drugs for less than 3 months. RNA extracted from PBMCs served as the sequencing template. The authors drew around 9 milliliters of peripheral blood into EDTA tubes. This sample also appeared in a second study, on T cells in Graves' hyperthyroidism and ophthalmopathy. That publication notes: Patients with ophthalmopathy were separated from those with stable hyperthyroidism by a 13 V-J model. Onset of ophthalmopathy came a median roughly 6.5 months after the model predicted it.

The sequencing here drew on peripheral blood mononuclear cells (PBMCs), taken at new diagnosis, from a patient treated with antithyroid drugs. This TCR derives from a woman aged 25 to 39 with Graves disease. The chain combines TRBV19 with TRBJ2-1; 12 bases match TRBD2. The CDR3, as DNA: TGTGCCAGTAGTATGAGCGGGCTAGCGGGAGGGGACAATGAGCAGTTCTTC. This translates into CASSMSGLAGGDNEQFF.